This entry features one T cell receptor (beta chain) sequence. This CDR3 region has 16 residues. Germline-derived CDR1 and CDR2 are SEHNR and FQNEAQ (reference sequence). V trimming: 1 base; J trimming: 4 bases; junction bases outside the gene matches: 4. These data are taken from a study of blood T cell repertoires in COVID-19. Overall study: The United States, Italy and Spain supplied acute and convalescent COVID-19 samples. In each case, the material was cDNA or gDNA derived from T cells, B-cell-depleted T cells, or PBMCs.

In the study's own analysis: Reference gene primer amplification in the assay estimated nucleated cell counts. The repertoire was sequenced with immunoSEQ multiplex PCR; TCRdb's copy has only in-frame clones and lacks some. V and J calls and clone size are as listed in that table; D and trimming were resolved from the DNA. Found here are over 200,000 clones, around 89% of them singletons; the top ten hold 0.99%. The sequence was collected from a middle-aged woman who had recovered from COVID-19. Source material: peripheral blood. The genes are TRBV7-9 and TRBJ1-4; TRBD1 agrees at 9 bases. CDR3 nucleotides: TGTGCCAGCAGCTTAGACCCGGGACAGGGTAATGAAAAACTGTTTTTT. Its translation: CASSLDPGQGNEKLFF.